The rows below give T cell receptor beta chains drawn from one sample of a study of cytomegalovirus exposure and HLA in healthy donors. The method was immunoSEQ multiplex PCR; TCRdb's version includes in-frame clones alone and lacks a portion of them. Among 90,000 to 120,000 clones listed, more than 65% were seen once. The sequenced material came from PBMCs. Source of these receptors: a man younger than 45 in good health and CMV-seronegative. Each CDR3 is given with its conserved first and last residue. The D gene is left open where the match is weak. Size is stated for part of the rows, as once, few or many counts, or as a class when the clone is expanded.

size: NA
D: NA
J: TRBJ2-7
V: TRBV14
CDR3: CASSQQGSAYEQYF
DNA: TGTGCCAGCAGCCAACAGGGTTCAGCCTACGAGCAGTACTTC

size: NA
D: TRBD1
J: TRBJ1-6
V: TRBV15
CDR3: CATTPDRADSPLHF
DNA: TGTGCCACCACTCCAGACAGGGCAGATTCACCCCTCCACTTT

size: NA
D: NA
J: TRBJ2-7
V: TRBV5-1
CDR3: CASSPDIAYEQYF
DNA: TGCGCCAGCAGCCCGGACATAGCCTACGAGCAGTACTTC

size: NA
D: NA
J: TRBJ1-2
V: TRBV30
CDR3: CAWSAAGANYGYTF
DNA: TGTGCCTGGAGTGCGGCAGGGGCTAACTATGGCTACACCTTC

size: few
D: TRBD2
J: TRBJ2-3
V: TRBV5-1
CDR3: CASSLPAGTSTDTQYF
DNA: TGCGCCAGCAGCTTACCAGCGGGGACGAGCACAGATACGCAGTATTTT

size: NA
D: TRBD2
J: TRBJ2-7
V: TRBV13
CDR3: CASSPTSGSPYEQYF
DNA: TGTGCCAGCAGCCCGACTAGCGGGAGCCCCTACGAGCAGTACTTC

size: NA
D: TRBD1
J: TRBJ1-1
V: TRBV7-9
CDR3: CASSYVTGWTEAFF
DNA: TGTGCCAGCAGCTATGTGACAGGGTGGACTGAAGCTTTCTTT

size: NA
D: TRBD2
J: TRBJ2-7
V: TRBV5-1
CDR3: CASSLQLTSGRDEQYF
DNA: TGCGCCAGCAGCCTACAATTGACTAGCGGGCGGGACGAGCAGTACTTC

size: NA
D: NA
J: TRBJ1-2
V: TRBV4-1
CDR3: CASSRIVTGNYGYTF
DNA: TGCGCCAGCAGCCGGATCGTTACAGGGAACTATGGCTACACCTTC

size: NA
D: TRBD1
J: TRBJ1-1
V: TRBV18
CDR3: CASSSDRPSNTEAFF
DNA: TGTGCCAGCTCGTCGGACAGGCCATCGAACACTGAAGCTTTCTTT

size: NA
D: TRBD1
J: TRBJ1-4
V: TRBV6-5
CDR3: CASRDSGTGVEKLFF
DNA: TGTGCCAGCAGAGACTCCGGGACAGGTGTTGAAAAACTGTTTTTT

size: NA
D: NA
J: TRBJ2-7
V: TRBV5-1
CDR3: CASSLTGDSYEQYF
DNA: TGCGCCAGCAGCTTGACGGGAGACTCCTACGAGCAGTACTTC

size: NA
D: NA
J: TRBJ2-1
V: TRBV6-5
CDR3: CASSYSMRNEQFF
DNA: TGTGCCAGCAGTTACTCCATGCGCAATGAGCAGTTCTTC

size: NA
D: NA
J: TRBJ2-2
V: TRBV15
CDR3: CATSRAPPGELFF
DNA: TGTGCCACCAGCAGAGCCCCTCCCGGGGAGCTGTTTTTT

size: NA
D: TRBD2
J: TRBJ2-7
V: TRBV28
CDR3: CASSSGRVHEQYF
DNA: TGTGCCAGCAGCTCCGGGAGGGTCCACGAGCAGTACTTC

size: NA
D: TRBD1
J: TRBJ2-4
V: TRBV5-1
CDR3: CASSLDGRGRKNIQYF
DNA: TGCGCCAGCAGCTTGGACGGCAGGGGGCGAAAAAACATTCAGTACTTC

size: NA
D: NA
J: TRBJ1-6
V: TRBV6-5
CDR3: CASSYGHHNSPLHF
DNA: TGTGCCAGCAGTTACGGACATCATAATTCACCCCTCCACTTT

size: few
D: NA
J: TRBJ1-5
V: TRBV18
CDR3: CASSPGQDQPQHF
DNA: TGTGCCAGCTCACCAGGGCAGGATCAGCCCCAGCATTTT

size: NA
D: TRBD2
J: TRBJ2-3
V: TRBV5-4
CDR3: CASSLGLAGLSTDTQYF
DNA: TGTGCCAGCAGCCTAGGACTAGCGGGTCTTAGCACAGATACGCAGTATTTT

size: NA
D: NA
J: TRBJ2-4
V: TRBV5-1
CDR3: CASSLTGGDIQYF
DNA: TGCGCCAGCAGCTTGACAGGGGGGGACATTCAGTACTTC

size: NA
D: TRBD2
J: TRBJ2-1
V: TRBV6-5
CDR3: CASSSSGSYNEQFF
DNA: TGTGCCAGCAGTTCTAGCGGGTCTTACAATGAGCAGTTCTTC

size: NA
D: TRBD1
J: TRBJ2-3
V: TRBV5-1
CDR3: CASSPGTAATDTQYF
DNA: TGCGCCAGCAGCCCCGGGACAGCCGCCACAGATACGCAGTATTTT

size: NA
D: TRBD1
J: TRBJ1-2
V: TRBV15
CDR3: CATRPDRRPYGYTF
DNA: TGTGCCACCAGGCCGGACAGGAGGCCATATGGCTACACCTTC

size: NA
D: TRBD1
J: TRBJ1-1
V: TRBV10-1
CDR3: CASREGQGERAFF
DNA: TGCGCCAGCAGGGAAGGACAGGGGGAGAGAGCTTTCTTT

size: NA
D: NA
J: TRBJ2-7
V: TRBV5-6
CDR3: CASSLGRGEQYF
DNA: TGTGCCAGCAGCTTGGGTAGGGGCGAGCAGTACTTC

size: few
D: NA
J: TRBJ2-7
V: TRBV5-1
CDR3: CASSLEQGGTYEQYF
DNA: TGCGCCAGCAGCTTGGAACAGGGTGGGACCTACGAGCAGTACTTC

size: NA
D: TRBD2
J: TRBJ2-1
V: TRBV4-1
CDR3: CASSQGTPGVTGTSCEQFF
DNA: TGCGCCAGCAGCCAAGGAACCCCTGGGGTGACCGGGACTAGCTGTGAGCAGTTCTTC

size: NA
D: NA
J: TRBJ2-5
V: TRBV28
CDR3: CASSLSPRGGRETQYF
DNA: TGTGCCAGCAGTTTATCCCCCCGGGGAGGCCGGGAGACCCAGTACTTC

size: once
D: TRBD1
J: TRBJ2-5
V: TRBV29-1
CDR3: CSVDRSGETQYF
DNA: TGCAGCGTGGACAGGTCAGGAGAGACCCAGTACTTC